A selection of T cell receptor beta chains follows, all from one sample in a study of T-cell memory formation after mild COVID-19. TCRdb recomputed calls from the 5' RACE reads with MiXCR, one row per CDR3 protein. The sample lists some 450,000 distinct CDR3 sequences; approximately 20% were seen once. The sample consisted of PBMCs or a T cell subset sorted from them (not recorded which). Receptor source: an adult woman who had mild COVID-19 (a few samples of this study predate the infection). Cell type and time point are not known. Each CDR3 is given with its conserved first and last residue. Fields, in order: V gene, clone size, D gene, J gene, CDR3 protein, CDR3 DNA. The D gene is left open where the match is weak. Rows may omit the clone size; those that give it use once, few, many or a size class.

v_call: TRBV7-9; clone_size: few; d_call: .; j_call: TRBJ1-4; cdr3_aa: CASSTRAGRANEKLFF; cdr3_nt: TGTGCCAGCAGCACGAGGGCAGGGCGGGCTAATGAAAAACTGTTTTTT
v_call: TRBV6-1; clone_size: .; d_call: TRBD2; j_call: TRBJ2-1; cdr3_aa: CASSLSSGDYNEQFF; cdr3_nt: TGTGCCAGCAGCTTGTCTAGCGGGGACTACAATGAGCAGTTCTTC
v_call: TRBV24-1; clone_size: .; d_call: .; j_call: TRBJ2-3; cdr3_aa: CATSVGGRTDTQYF; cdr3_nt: TGTGCCACCAGTGTGGGGGGCCGCACAGATACGCAGTATTTT
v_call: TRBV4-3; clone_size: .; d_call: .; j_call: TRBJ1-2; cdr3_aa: CASSQRGVYGYTF; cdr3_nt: TGCGCCAGCTCTCAACGAGGAGTCTATGGCTACACCTTC
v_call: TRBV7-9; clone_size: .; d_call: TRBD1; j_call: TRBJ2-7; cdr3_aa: CASSTDRVDEQYF; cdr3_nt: TGTGCCAGCAGCACGGACAGGGTGGACGAGCAGTACTTC
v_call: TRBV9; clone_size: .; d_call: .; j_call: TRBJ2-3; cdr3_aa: CASSVQPTDTQYF; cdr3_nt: TGTGCCAGCAGCGTTCAACCCACAGATACGCAGTATTTT
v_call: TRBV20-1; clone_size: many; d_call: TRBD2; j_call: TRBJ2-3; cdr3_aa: CSARDLASGGLSTDTQYF; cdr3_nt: TGCAGTGCTAGAGATCTGGCTAGCGGGGGGCTTTCCACAGATACGCAGTATTTT
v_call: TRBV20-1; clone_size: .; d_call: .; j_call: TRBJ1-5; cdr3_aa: CSASPEGVSNQPQHF; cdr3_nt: TGCAGTGCTAGCCCGGAGGGGGTTAGCAATCAGCCCCAGCATTTT
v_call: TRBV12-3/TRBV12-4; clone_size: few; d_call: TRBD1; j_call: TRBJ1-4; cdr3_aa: CASSPLDRIEKLFF; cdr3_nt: TGTGCCAGCAGTCCTTTGGACAGGATTGAAAAACTGTTTTTT
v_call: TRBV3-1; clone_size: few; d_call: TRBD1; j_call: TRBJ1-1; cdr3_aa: CASSRNTGGGGTEAFF; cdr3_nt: TGTGCCAGCAGCCGAAACACAGGGGGAGGAGGCACTGAAGCTTTCTTT
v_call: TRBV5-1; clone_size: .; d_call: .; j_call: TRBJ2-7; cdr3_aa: CASSLGTFYEQYF; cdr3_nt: TGCGCCAGCAGCTTGGGTACGTTCTACGAGCAGTACTTC
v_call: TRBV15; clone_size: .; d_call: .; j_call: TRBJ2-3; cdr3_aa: CATSRTLQMADTQYF; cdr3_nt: TGTGCCACCAGCAGGACCCTCCAGATGGCAGATACGCAGTATTTT
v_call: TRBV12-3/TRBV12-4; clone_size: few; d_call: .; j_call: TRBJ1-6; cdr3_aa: CASSGGGSLPNSPLHF; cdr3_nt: TGTGCCAGCAGTGGGGGAGGTAGTCTTCCTAATTCACCCCTCCACTTT
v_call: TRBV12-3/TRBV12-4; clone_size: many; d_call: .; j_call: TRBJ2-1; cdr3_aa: CASSLRSSYNEQFF; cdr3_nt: TGTGCCAGCAGTTTACGAAGCTCCTACAATGAGCAGTTCTTC
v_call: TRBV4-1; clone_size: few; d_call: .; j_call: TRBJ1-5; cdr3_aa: CASSSMGGYSNQPQHF; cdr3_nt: TGCGCCAGCAGCAGCATGGGGGGTTATAGCAATCAGCCCCAGCATTTT
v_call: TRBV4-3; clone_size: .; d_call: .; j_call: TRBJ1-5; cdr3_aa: CASSQDWARNQPQHF; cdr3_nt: TGCGCCAGCAGCCAAGATTGGGCCAGAAATCAGCCCCAGCATTTT
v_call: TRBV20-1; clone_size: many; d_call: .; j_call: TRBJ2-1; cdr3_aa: CSAREYNEQFF; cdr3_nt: TGCAGTGCCCGGGAATACAATGAGCAGTTCTTC
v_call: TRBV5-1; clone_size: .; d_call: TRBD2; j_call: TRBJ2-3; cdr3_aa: CASSSLGTSGGADTQYF; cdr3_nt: TGCGCCAGCAGCTCTTTAGGTACTAGCGGGGGGGCAGATACGCAGTATTTT
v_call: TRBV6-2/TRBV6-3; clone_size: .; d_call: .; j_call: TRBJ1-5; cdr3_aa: CASSSRVSWASNQPQHF; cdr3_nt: TGTGCCAGCAGCTCCAGGGTTTCTTGGGCTAGCAATCAGCCCCAGCATTTT
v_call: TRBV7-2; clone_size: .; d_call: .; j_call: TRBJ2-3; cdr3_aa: CASALGEGSDTQYF; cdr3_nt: TGTGCCAGCGCGCTAGGAGAGGGATCAGATACGCAGTATTTT
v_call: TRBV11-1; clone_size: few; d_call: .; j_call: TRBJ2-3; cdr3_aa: CASSLNRIADTQYF; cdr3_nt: TGTGCCAGCAGCTTGAACAGGATAGCAGATACGCAGTATTTT
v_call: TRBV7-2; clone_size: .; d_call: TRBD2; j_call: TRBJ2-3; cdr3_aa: CASSSWTSGGFTDTQYF; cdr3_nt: TGTGCCAGCAGCTCCTGGACTAGCGGGGGGTTCACAGATACGCAGTATTTT
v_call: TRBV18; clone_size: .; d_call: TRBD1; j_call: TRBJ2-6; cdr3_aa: CASSPNPTGVGANVLTF; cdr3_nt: TGTGCCAGCTCACCAAACCCTACAGGGGTCGGGGCCAACGTCCTGACTTTC
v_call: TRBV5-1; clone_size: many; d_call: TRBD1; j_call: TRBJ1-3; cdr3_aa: CASRTGDGNTIYF; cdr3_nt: TGCGCCAGCCGGACAGGGGATGGAAACACCATATATTTT
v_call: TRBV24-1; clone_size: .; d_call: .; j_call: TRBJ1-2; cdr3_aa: CATSDPRDYGYTF; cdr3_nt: TGTGCCACCAGTGACCCTCGGGACTATGGCTACACCTTC
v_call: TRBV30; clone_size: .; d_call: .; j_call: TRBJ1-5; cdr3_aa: CAWSVRKESSSSQPQHF; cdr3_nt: TGTGCCTGGAGTGTACGGAAGGAATCCTCATCATCTCAGCCCCAGCATTTT
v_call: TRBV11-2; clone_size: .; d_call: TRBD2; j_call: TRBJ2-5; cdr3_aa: CASSGLAGVWETQYF; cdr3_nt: TGTGCCAGCAGCGGACTAGCGGGGGTATGGGAGACCCAGTACTTC
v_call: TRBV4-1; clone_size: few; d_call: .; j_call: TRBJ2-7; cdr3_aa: CASSLDSHYEQYF; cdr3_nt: TGCGCCAGCAGCCTTGACAGCCACTACGAGCAGTACTTC
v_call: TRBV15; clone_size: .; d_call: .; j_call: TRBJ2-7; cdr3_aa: CATSLGGSVYEQYF; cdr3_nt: TGTGCCACCAGCCTCGGTGGGAGTGTCTACGAGCAGTACTTC
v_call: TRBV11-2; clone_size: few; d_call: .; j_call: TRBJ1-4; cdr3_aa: CASSAYLGNEKLFF; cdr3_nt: TGTGCCAGCAGCGCCTACCTGGGGAACGAAAAACTGTTTTTT
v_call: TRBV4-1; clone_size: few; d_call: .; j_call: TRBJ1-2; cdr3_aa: CASSQDIGDRTYYGYTF; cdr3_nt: TGCGCCAGCAGCCAAGATATTGGAGACAGAACCTACTATGGCTACACCTTC
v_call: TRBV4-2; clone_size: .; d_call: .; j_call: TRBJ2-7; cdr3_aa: CASSRPGREGNYEQYF; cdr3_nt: TGTGCCAGCAGCCGACCTGGAAGGGAAGGGAACTACGAGCAGTACTTC
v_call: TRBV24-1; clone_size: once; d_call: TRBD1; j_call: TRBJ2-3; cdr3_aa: CATSGTGETDTQYF; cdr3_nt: TGTGCCACCAGTGGGACAGGGGAAACAGATACGCAGTATTTT
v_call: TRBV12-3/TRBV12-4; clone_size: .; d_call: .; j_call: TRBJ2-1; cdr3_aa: CASSFWGTSGNEQFF; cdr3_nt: TGTGCCAGCAGTTTTTGGGGCACCTCAGGCAATGAGCAGTTCTTC
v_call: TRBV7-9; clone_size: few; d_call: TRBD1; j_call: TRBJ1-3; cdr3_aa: CASSLAGQGGSGNTIYF; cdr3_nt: TGTGCCAGCAGCTTAGCCGGACAGGGAGGGAGTGGAAACACCATATATTTT